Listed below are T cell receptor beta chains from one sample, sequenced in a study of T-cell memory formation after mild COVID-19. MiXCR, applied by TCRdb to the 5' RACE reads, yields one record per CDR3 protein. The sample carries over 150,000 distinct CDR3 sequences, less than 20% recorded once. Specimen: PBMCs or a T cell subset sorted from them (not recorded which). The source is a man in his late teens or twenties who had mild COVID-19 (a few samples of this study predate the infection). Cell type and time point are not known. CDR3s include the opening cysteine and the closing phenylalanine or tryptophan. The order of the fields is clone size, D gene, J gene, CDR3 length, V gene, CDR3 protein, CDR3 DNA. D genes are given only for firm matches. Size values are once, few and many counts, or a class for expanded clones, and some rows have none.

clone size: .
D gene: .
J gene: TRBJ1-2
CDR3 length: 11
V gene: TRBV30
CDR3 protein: CAWGQILSYTF
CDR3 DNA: TGTGCCTGGGGACAGATCTTAAGCTACACCTTC

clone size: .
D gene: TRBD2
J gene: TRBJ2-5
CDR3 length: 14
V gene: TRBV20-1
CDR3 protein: CSALRTSGVETQYF
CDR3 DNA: TGCAGTGCTTTAAGGACTAGCGGGGTAGAGACCCAGTACTTC

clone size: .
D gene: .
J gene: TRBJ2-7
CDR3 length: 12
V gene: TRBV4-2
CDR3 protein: CATLWGAYEQYF
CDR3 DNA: TGTGCCACCCTCTGGGGGGCCTACGAGCAGTACTTC

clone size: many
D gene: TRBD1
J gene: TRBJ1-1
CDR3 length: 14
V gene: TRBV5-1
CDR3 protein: CASSSTGANTEAFF
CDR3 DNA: TGCGCCAGCAGCTCGACAGGGGCGAACACTGAAGCTTTCTTT

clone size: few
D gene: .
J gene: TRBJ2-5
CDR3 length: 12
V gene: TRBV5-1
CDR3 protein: CASSEGEETQYF
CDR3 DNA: TGCGCCAGCAGCGAGGGGGAAGAGACCCAGTACTTC

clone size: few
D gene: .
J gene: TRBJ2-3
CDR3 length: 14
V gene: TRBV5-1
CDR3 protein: CASSGGRGTDTQYF
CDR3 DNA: TGCGCCAGTTCCGGGGGACGGGGCACAGATACGCAGTATTTT

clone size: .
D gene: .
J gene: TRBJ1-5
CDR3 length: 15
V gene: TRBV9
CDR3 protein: CASSVGGLSNQPQHF
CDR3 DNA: TGTGCCAGCAGCGTAGGTGGACTGAGCAATCAGCCCCAGCATTTT

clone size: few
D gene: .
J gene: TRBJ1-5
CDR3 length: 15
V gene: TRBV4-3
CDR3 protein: CASSPLTGYGQPQHF
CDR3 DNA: TGCGCCAGCAGCCCGTTAACAGGGTACGGTCAGCCCCAGCATTTT

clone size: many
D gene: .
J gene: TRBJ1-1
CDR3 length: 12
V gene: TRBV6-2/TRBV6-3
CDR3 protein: CASSYAGAEAFF
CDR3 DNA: TGTGCCAGCAGTTACGCAGGGGCAGAAGCTTTCTTT

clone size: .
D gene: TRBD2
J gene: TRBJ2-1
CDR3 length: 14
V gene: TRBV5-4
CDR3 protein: CASSPSTSRNEQFF
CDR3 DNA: TGTGCCAGCAGCCCCTCGACTAGCCGCAATGAGCAGTTCTTC

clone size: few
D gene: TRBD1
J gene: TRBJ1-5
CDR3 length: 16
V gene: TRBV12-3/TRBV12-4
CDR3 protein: CASSSRRDRGDQPQHF
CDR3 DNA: TGTGCCAGCAGTTCCCGCCGGGACAGGGGCGATCAGCCCCAGCATTTT

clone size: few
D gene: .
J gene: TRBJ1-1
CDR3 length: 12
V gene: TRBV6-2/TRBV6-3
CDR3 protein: CASSSSFTEAFF
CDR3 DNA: TGTGCCAGCAGTTCGTCATTTACTGAAGCTTTCTTT

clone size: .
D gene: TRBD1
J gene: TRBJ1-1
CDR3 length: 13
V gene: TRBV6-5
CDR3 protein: CASSYSGGAGAFF
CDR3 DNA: TGTGCCAGCAGTTACTCAGGGGGCGCTGGAGCTTTCTTT

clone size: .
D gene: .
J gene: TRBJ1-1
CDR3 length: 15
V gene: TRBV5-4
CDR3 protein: CASSLAGRGSTEAFF
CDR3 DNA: TGTGCCAGCAGCTTGGCCGGCAGGGGTAGCACTGAAGCTTTCTTT

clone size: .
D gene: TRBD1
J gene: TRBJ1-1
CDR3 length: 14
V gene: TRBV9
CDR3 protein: CASSRMTGGSSAFF
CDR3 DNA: TGTGCCAGCAGCAGGATGACAGGGGGCTCATCAGCTTTCTTT

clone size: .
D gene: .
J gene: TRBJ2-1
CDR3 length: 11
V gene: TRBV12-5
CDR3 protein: CASGPGYKQFF
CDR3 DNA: TGTGCTAGTGGCCCGGGGTACAAGCAGTTCTTC

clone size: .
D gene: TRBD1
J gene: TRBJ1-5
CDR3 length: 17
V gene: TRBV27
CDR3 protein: CASSLEGQPYSNQPQHF
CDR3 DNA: TGTGCCAGCAGTTTGGAGGGACAGCCATATAGCAATCAGCCCCAGCATTTT

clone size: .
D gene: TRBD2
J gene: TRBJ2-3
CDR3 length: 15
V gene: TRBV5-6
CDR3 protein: CASSLEGLAGDTQYF
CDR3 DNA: TGTGCCAGCAGCTTGGAGGGACTAGCGGGAGATACGCAGTATTTT

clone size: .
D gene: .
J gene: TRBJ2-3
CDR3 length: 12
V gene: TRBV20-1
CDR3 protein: CSAAQDVDTQYF
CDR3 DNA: TGCAGTGCCGCTCAAGACGTAGATACGCAGTATTTT

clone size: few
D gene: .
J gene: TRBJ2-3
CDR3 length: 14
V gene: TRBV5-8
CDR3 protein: CASSSGVYTDTQYF
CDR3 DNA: TGTGCCAGCAGTTCCGGGGTCTACACAGATACGCAGTATTTT

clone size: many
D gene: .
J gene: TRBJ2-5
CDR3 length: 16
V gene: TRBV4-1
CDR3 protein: CASSRPGRDIKETQYF
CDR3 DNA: TGCGCCAGCAGCCGACCCGGCCGGGACATAAAAGAGACCCAGTACTTC

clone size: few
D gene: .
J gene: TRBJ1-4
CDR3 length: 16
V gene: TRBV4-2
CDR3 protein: CASSQGGRATNEKLFF
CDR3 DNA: TGTGCCAGCAGCCAAGGGGGGCGCGCAACTAATGAAAAACTGTTTTTT

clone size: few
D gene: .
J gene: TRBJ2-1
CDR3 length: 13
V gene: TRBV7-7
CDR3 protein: CASSFTVGSEQFF
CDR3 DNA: TGTGCTAGCAGCTTTACCGTCGGGAGTGAGCAGTTCTTC

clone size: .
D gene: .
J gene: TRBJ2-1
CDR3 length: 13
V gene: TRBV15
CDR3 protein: CATSRDLVDEQFF
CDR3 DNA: TGTGCCACCAGCAGAGATCTAGTCGATGAGCAGTTCTTC

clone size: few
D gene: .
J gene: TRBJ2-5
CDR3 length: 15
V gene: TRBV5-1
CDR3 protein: CASSLAGTTQETQYF
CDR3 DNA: TGCGCCAGCAGCTTGGCCGGGACGACCCAAGAGACCCAGTACTTC

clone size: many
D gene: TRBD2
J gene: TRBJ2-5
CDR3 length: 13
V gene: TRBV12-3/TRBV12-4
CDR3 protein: CASSRRGEETQYF
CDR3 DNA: TGTGCCAGCAGCCGGCGGGGGGAAGAGACCCAGTACTTC

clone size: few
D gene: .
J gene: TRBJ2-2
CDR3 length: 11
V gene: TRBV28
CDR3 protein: CASEITGELFF
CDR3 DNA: TGTGCCAGCGAGATCACCGGGGAGCTGTTTTTT

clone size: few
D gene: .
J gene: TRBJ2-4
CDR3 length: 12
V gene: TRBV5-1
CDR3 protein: CASSLVGDIQYF
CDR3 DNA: TGCGCCAGCAGCTTGGTAGGGGACATTCAGTACTTC

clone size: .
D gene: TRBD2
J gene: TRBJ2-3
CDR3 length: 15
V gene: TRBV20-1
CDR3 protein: CSAQLLAGNADTQYF
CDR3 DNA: TGCAGTGCCCAATTACTAGCGGGGAATGCAGATACGCAGTATTTT

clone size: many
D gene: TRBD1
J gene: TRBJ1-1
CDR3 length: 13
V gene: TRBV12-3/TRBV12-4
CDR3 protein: CASSQDRGTEAFF
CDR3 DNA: TGTGCCAGCAGCCAGGACAGGGGCACTGAAGCTTTCTTT

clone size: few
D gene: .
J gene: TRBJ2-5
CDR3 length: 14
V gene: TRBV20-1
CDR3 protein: CSARQAMLQETQYF
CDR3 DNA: TGCAGTGCGAGACAGGCGATGTTACAAGAGACCCAGTACTTC

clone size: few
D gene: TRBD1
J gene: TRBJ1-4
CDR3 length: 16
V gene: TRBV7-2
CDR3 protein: CASRPDRGRTNEKLFF
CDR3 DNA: TGTGCCAGCAGACCCGACAGGGGGAGAACTAATGAAAAACTGTTTTTT

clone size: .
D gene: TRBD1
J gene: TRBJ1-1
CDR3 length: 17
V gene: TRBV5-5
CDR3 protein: CASSLRRTGGMNTEAFF
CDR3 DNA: TGTGCCAGCAGCTTGAGGAGAACAGGGGGGATGAACACTGAAGCTTTCTTT

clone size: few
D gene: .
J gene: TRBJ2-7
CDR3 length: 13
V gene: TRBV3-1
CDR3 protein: CASSQDWGNEQYF
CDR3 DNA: TGTGCCAGCAGCCAAGATTGGGGGAACGAGCAGTACTTC

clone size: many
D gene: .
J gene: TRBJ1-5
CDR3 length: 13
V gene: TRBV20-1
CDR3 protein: CSARSDSNQPQHF
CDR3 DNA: TGCAGTGCTAGATCGGATAGCAATCAGCCCCAGCATTTT

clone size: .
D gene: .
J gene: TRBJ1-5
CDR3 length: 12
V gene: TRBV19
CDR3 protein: CASSTRVSPQHF
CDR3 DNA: TGTGCCAGTAGCACCCGCGTTTCGCCCCAGCATTTT

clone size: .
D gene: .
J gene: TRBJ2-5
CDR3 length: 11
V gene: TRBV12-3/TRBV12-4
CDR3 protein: CASSKQETQYF
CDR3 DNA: TGTGCCAGCAGCAAACAAGAGACCCAGTACTTC

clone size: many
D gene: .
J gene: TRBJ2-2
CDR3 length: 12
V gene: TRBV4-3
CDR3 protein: CASRDYTGELFF
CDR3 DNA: TGCGCCAGCAGGGACTACACCGGGGAGCTGTTTTTT

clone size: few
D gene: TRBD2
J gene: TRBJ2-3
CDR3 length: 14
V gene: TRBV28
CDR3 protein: CASSVSGGADTQYF
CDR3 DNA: TGTGCCAGCAGTGTAAGCGGGGGAGCGGATACGCAGTATTTT

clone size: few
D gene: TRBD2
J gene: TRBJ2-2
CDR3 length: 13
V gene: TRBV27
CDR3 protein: CARITSGGGELFF
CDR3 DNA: TGTGCCCGGATCACTAGCGGAGGCGGGGAGCTGTTTTTT

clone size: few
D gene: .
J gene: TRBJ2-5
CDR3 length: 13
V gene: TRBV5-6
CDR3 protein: CASLRLTQETQYF
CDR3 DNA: TGTGCCAGCCTACGACTAACCCAAGAGACCCAGTACTTC

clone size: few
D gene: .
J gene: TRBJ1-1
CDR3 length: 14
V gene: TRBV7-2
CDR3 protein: CASNLQGARTEAFF
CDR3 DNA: TGTGCCAGCAATCTGCAAGGGGCACGGACTGAAGCTTTCTTT

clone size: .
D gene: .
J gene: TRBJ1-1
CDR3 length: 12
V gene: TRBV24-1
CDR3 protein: CATSEGDGEAFF
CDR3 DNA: TGTGCCACCAGTGAAGGGGACGGTGAAGCTTTCTTT

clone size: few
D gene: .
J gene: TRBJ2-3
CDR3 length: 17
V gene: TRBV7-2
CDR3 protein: CASSLGVGRFWTDTQYF
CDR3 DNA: TGTGCCAGCAGCTTAGGAGTCGGCCGGTTTTGGACAGATACGCAGTATTTT

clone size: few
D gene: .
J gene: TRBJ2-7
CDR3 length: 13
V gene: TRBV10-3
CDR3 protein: CAISFTHSYEQYF
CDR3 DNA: TGTGCCATCAGTTTTACACACTCCTACGAGCAGTACTTC

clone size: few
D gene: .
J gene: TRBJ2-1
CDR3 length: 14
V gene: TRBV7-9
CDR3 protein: CASSLALPYNEQFF
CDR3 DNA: TGTGCCAGCAGCTTAGCGCTCCCCTACAATGAGCAGTTCTTC

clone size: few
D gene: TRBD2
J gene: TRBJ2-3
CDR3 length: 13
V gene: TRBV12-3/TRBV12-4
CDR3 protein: CASRGLAGHTQYF
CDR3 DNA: TGTGCCAGCCGAGGACTAGCGGGGCATACGCAGTATTTT

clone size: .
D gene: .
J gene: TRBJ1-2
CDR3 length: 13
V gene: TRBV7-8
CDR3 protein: CASSHDWAYGYTF
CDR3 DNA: TGTGCCAGCAGCCACGATTGGGCCTATGGCTACACCTTC

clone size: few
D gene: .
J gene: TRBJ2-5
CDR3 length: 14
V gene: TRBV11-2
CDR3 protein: CASSLIRGKRTQYF
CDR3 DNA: TGTGCCAGCAGCTTAATAAGGGGGAAGAGAACCCAGTACTTC

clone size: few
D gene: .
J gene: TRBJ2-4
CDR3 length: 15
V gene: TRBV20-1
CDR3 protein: CSLGGHTSAKNIQYF
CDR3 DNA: TGCAGTTTAGGGGGACATACATCAGCCAAAAACATTCAGTACTTC

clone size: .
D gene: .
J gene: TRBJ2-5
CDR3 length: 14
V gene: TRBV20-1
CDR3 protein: CSARSPVKRETQYF
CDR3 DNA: TGCAGTGCTAGATCACCGGTTAAGCGAGAGACCCAGTACTTC

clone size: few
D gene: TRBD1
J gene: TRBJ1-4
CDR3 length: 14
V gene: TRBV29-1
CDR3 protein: CSVGKTGGDEKLFF
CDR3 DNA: TGCAGCGTTGGGAAGACAGGGGGGGATGAAAAACTGTTTTTT

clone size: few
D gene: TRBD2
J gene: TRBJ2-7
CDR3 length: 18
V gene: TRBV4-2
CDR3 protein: CASSQAGTSGGRAYEQYF
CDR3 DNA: TGTGCCAGCAGCCAGGCCGGGACTAGCGGGGGGAGGGCCTACGAGCAGTACTTC

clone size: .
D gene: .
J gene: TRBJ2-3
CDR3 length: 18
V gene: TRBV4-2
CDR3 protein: CASSQGKGAAESTDTQYF
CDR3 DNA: TGTGCCAGCAGCCAAGGAAAAGGGGCGGCGGAGTCCACAGATACGCAGTATTTT

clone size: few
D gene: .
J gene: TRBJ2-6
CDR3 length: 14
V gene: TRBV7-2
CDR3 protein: CASRQVSGANVLTF
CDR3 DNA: TGTGCCAGCAGGCAGGTCTCTGGGGCCAACGTCCTGACTTTC

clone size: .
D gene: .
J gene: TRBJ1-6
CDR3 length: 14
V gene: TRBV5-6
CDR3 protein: CASSVSGRNSPLHF
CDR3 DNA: TGTGCCAGCAGCGTGTCAGGTCGGAATTCACCCCTCCACTTT

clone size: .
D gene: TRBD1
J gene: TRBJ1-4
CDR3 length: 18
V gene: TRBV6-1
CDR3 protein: CASSEALPTGGTNEKLFF
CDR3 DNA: TGTGCCAGCAGTGAAGCGCTTCCGACAGGGGGCACTAATGAAAAACTGTTTTTT